These 18 T cell receptor beta chains came from one sample sequenced in a study of radiotherapy plus CTLA-4 blockade in lung cancer. Using immunoSEQ multiplex PCR, the repertoire was profiled, and TCRdb retains in-frame clones only, with some absent. This table has more than 55,000 clones, approximately 84% appearing once. Sequenced material: peripheral blood, taken from a patient treated with radiotherapy plus ipilimumab. The receptors were gathered from a human donor with non-small cell lung cancer whose response to radiotherapy plus ipilimumab could not be evaluated.

This chain uses TRBV12-5 with TRBJ1-2, with 7 bases aligning to TRBD1. Germline lookup yields CDR1 LGHNT and CDR2 FRNRAP. CDR3 length equals 16 residues. After removal of 1 base from V and 0 bases from J, the junction contained 5 bases not matched to a gene. The CDR3 here is CASGLATGTTNYGYTF. For the CDR3, the DNA is TGTGCTAGTGGTTTGGCGACAGGGACAACTAACTATGGCTACACCTTC.

V usage is TRBV7-8 and J usage is TRBJ2-1, with TRBD2 matching over 7 bases. Germline loops: CDR1 SGHVS, CDR2 FQNEAQ. The CDR3 spans 19 residues. Trimming at V came to 7 bases and at J to 4 bases, leaving 22 bases not matched to a gene. The CDR3 protein is CASIPVRIRSREGYNEQFF. The DNA of the CDR3 is TGTGCCAGCATCCCGGTCCGGATTCGTTCGAGGGAGGGTTACAATGAGCAGTTCTTC.

The sample holds many counts of this clone. Other DNA sequences in the same sample also yield this CDR3. This chain uses TRBV5-1 with TRBJ1-1; D possibly corresponds to TRBD1 (5 bases). CDR1 and CDR2 (germline): SGHRS, YFSETQ. Trimming took off 0 bases at V and 1 base at J, with 7 bases between the two ends. The CDR3 has 14 amino acids. The CDR3 coding sequence is TGCGCCAGCAGCTTGGACACAGGGAACACTGAAGCTTTCTTT. Its translation is CASSLDTGNTEAFF.

This chain links TRBV28 with TRBJ2-5; TRBD1 might be the D (5 bases). CDR1 and CDR2 from the germline V gene are MDHEN and SYDVKM. Trimming stripped 6 bases from V and 2 bases from J, with 19 bases between. CDR3 length: 16 residues. The CDR3 here is CASSSQGFGLQETQYF. The CDR3 nucleotides read TGTGCCAGCAGCAGCCAGGGTTTTGGGTTGCAAGAGACCCAGTACTTC.

The chain joins TRBV5-5 to TRBJ1-2; 9 nucleotides agree with TRBD1. Germline V gene lookup returns CDR1 SGHKS and CDR2 YYEKEE (reference sequence). The V gene end was trimmed by 4 bases and the J gene end by 6 bases; junction bases not matched to a gene: 7. This CDR3 contains 14 residues. The CDR3 DNA follows: TGTGCCAGCAGCAGACGGACAGGGGATCATGGCTACACCTTC. Its translation: CASSRRTGDHGYTF.

This clone has a single count. V gene TRBV29-1 combines with J gene TRBJ2-2; 7 bases line up with TRBD1. The CDR3 extends over 14 amino acids. Germline lookup yields CDR1 SQVTM and CDR2 ANQGSEA. V gave up 4 bases and J gave up 1 base; unmatched junction bases: 3. CDR3 loop: CSVAGTVNTGELFF. CDR3 nucleotide sequence: TGCAGCGTTGCCGGGACAGTGAACACCGGGGAGCTGTTTTTT.

The chain joins TRBV2 to TRBJ2-1; weak D call: TRBD2 (6 bases). The CDR3 is made up of 15 amino acids. Germline lookup yields CDR1 SNHLY and CDR2 FYNNEI. V lost 7 bases and J 10 bases, leaving 23 bases between the germline ends. The CDR3, as DNA: TGTGCCAGCACGGCGGGACTCCAGGGTGGTGAGGAGCAGTTCTTC. This codes for CASTAGLQGGEEQFF.

The chain couples TRBV27 to TRBJ2-7, with 8 nucleotides matching TRBD1. In germline, CDR1 is MNHEY, CDR2 SMNVEV (reference sequence). V shed 6 bases and J 6 bases; nucleotides not matched to a gene: 13. The CDR3 extends over 15 amino acids. The CDR3 nucleotides read TGTGCCAGCAGCCGAACCCCAGGGGGCCGGCGCGAGCAGTACTTC. Translated: CASSRTPGGRREQYF.

J is TRBJ2-7 and V is TRBV2; possible D gene TRBD2, 5 bases. The CDR3 extends over 13 amino acids. From germline, CDR1 is SNHLY and CDR2 FYNNEI. The ends were cut back, 8 bases at V and 3 bases at J, with 14 bases in the middle. Here the CDR3 reads CASRIERDYEQYF. The CDR3 DNA reads as TGTGCCAGCCGAATAGAACGGGACTACGAGCAGTACTTC.

The J gene is TRBJ2-3, the V gene TRBV2; 8 nucleotides line up with TRBD2. V was pared by 7 bases and J by 4 bases, with 10 bases of the junction left unmatched. Per germline, CDR1 SNHLY and CDR2 FYNNEI. This CDR3 region has 15 residues. CDR3: CASTGRTSRADTQYF. CDR3 in DNA: TGTGCCAGCACCGGTAGGACTAGCCGGGCAGATACGCAGTATTTT.

J is TRBJ2-5 and V is TRBV5-4, with 11 bases that match TRBD2. The CDR3 covers 15 residues. The junction had 2 bases not matched to a gene; V was cut back by 2 bases and J by 2 bases. CDR1 SGHNT and CDR2 YYREEE come from the germline V gene (reference sequence). CDR3 sequence reads: CASSFRLAGQETQYF. The CDR3 DNA sequence: TGTGCCAGCAGCTTCCGACTAGCGGGGCAAGAGACCCAGTACTTC. Drawing the rest from reference TRBV5-4 and TRBJ2-5, the complete variable domain is ETGVTQSPTHLIKTRGQQVTLRCSSQSGHNTVSWYQQALGQGPQFIFQYYREEENGRGNFPPRFSGLQFPNYSSELNVNALELDDSALYLCASSFRLAGQETQYFGPGTRLLVL.

This clone was seen a handful of times. The chain carries TRBV27 and TRBJ2-2; 11 bases are a match to TRBD2. J gave up 8 bases and V 6 bases, and 8 bases lay outside the gene matches. In germline, CDR1 is MNHEY, CDR2 SMNVEV (reference sequence). The CDR3 is made up of 15 amino acids. This chain's CDR3 is CASSTRGLAAGELFF. Written as DNA, the CDR3 is TGTGCCAGCAGCACAAGGGGACTAGCGGCTGGGGAGCTGTTTTTT.

This chain connects TRBV28 to TRBJ1-3; 9 bases agree with TRBD1. The germline V gene encodes CDR1 MDHEN and CDR2 SYDVKM. Trimming took 7 bases from V and 4 from J; bases not matched to a gene: 5. The CDR3 totals 14 residues. The CDR3 loop is CASIPQGAGNTIYF. DNA for the CDR3: TGTGCCAGCATTCCACAGGGGGCCGGAAACACCATATATTTT.

The chain uses TRBV9 and TRBJ2-5, with D perhaps matching TRBD1 (5 bases). The DNA end lines up better with TRBJ2-7; the J call may be wrong. CDR1 and CDR2 from the germline V gene are SGDLS and YYNGEE. The CDR3 consists of 13 residues. The CDR3 region is CASSVGAGYEQYF. CDR3 sequence (DNA): TGTGCCAGCAGCGTAGGGGCAGGGTACGAGCAGTACTTC.

The rearrangement links TRBV18 to TRBJ1-4, with unresolved D. Germline-derived CDR1 and CDR2 are KGHSH and LQKENI. CDR3 length: 13 residues. Deletions cut 3 bases from V and 3 bases from J, with 5 bases between. CDR3 protein: CASSPVANEKLFF. The CDR3 nucleotides read TGTGCCAGCTCACCGGTAGCTAATGAAAAACTGTTTTTT.

In this sample, this clone turned up once. The genes are TRBV18 and TRBJ1-5; the D is unclear. CDR1 and CDR2 (germline): KGHSH, LQKENI. The V end lost 2 bases, the J end lost 6 bases, and 11 bases lay between the germline ends. The CDR3 loop spans 14 amino acids. Here the CDR3 reads CASSPEVVSQPQHF. The CDR3, as DNA: TGTGCCAGCTCACCAGAGGTGGTAAGTCAGCCCCAGCATTTT.

The CDR3 nucleotides read TGTGCCACCACTAGCGGGATTCGGAATGAGCAGTTCTTC. Translation: CATTSGIRNEQFF. The V call is TRBV7-9, the J call TRBJ2-1; 10 nucleotides match TRBD2. Germline CDR1 and CDR2: SEHNR and FQNEAQ (reference sequence). The CDR3 has 13 amino acids. V shed 10 bases, J shed 7 bases, and the junction held 7 bases outside the gene matches. The full variable domain, in which reference TRBV7-9 and TRBJ2-1 provide the parts outside the CDR3, is DTGVSQNPRHKITKRGQNVTFRCDPISEHNRLYWYRQTLGQGPEFLTYFQNEAQLEKSRLLSDRFSAERPKGSFSTLEIQRTEQGDSAMYLCATTSGIRNEQFFGPGTRLTVL.

The genes are TRBV14 and TRBJ2-1; D unresolved. V lost 3 bases and J lost 0, with 6 bases in between. Germline V CDR1 and CDR2: SGHDN, FVKESK. CDR3 length: 14 amino acids. Here the CDR3 DNA reads TGTGCCAGCAGCCAGCTAAGCTCCTACAATGAGCAGTTCTTC. Protein product: CASSQLSSYNEQFF.